This TCR beta chain was sequenced in a study of beta chain features in type 1 diabetes. Expressed TCRB transcripts were sequenced because the isolated RNA had all been reverse transcribed beforehand. Sequencing was performed with immunoSEQ multiplex PCR; in TCRdb, only in-frame clones are kept and a portion is missing. Of about 450,000 clones listed, about an eighth are singletons. The sequence came from a woman younger than 30 in good health. Sequenced input: naive CD4+ T cells from blood.

CDR3 DNA sequence: TGCGCCAGCAGTCACCGGACGGGAAACACCATATATTTT. Translation: CASSHRTGNTIYF. The rearrangement joins TRBV4-1 to TRBJ1-3; no clear D. The CDR3 runs 13 residues. The V end was cut by 6 bases, the J end by 4 bases, with 10 bases between. Germline-derived CDR1 and CDR2 are MGHRA and YSYEKL.